Reported below is one T cell receptor beta chain. Its antigen is as yet unknown. This sample stems from a study of CD8 T cells in ankylosing spondylitis. Notes on the study in general: Past studies reported some motif variants in reactive arthritis synovial fluid and blood. As reported, disease-linked clones showed significant enrichment in matched ankylosing spondylitis synovial fluid. Disease-linked clones, CD8+, were relatively rare in peripheral blood. Among TCR beta sequences, a motif of about 8 highly homologous variants appeared characteristic of ankylosing spondylitis blood.

Quantitative barcoded 5'-RACE was used to prepare TCR beta libraries. In TCRdb, the 5' RACE reads were re-called with MiXCR into one record per CDR3 protein. The data hold 500,000 or so distinct CDR3 sequences, with about 5.4% observed a single time. The sequence was obtained from a male donor with ankylosing spondylitis. The sample consisted of blood, either unsorted or a sorted T cell fraction (not recorded which).

Written as DNA, the CDR3 is TGTGCCAGCAGCTTGTTCGAAAAGAACATGAACACTGAAGCTTTCTTT. It is translated as CASSLFEKNMNTEAFF. This rearrangement joins TRBV5-6 to TRBJ1-1; D uncertain. The CDR3 has 16 amino acids. V was clipped by 1 base and J by 0 bases, with 13 bases between them. CDR1 and CDR2 (germline): SGHDT, YYEEEE.